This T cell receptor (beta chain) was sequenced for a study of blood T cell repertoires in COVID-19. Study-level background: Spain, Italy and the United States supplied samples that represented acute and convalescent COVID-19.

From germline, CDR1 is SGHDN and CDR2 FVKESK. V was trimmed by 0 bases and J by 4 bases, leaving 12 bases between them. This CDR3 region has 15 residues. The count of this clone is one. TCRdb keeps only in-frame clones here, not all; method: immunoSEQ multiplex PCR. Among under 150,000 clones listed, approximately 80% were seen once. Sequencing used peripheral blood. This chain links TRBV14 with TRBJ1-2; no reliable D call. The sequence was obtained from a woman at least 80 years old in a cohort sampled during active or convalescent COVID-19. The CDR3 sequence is CASSQDLGVLYGYTF. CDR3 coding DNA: TGTGCCAGCAGCCAAGATCTAGGTGTACTCTATGGCTACACCTTC.